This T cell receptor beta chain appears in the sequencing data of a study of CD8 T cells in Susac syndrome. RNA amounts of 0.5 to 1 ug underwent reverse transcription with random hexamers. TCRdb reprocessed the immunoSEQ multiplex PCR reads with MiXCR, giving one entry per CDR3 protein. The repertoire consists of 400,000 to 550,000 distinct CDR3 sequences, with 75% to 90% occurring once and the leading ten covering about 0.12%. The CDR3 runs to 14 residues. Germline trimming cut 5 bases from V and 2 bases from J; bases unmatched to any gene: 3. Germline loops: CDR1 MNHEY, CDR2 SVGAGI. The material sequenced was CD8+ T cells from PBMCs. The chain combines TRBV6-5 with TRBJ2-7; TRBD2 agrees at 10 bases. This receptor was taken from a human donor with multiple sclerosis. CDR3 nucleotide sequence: TGTGCCAGCAGTCTAGCGGGGGTTGCCTACGAGCAGTACTTC. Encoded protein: CASSLAGVAYEQYF.